This T cell receptor (beta chain) was identified in a study of Ad26.COV2.S vaccination and SARS-CoV-2 variants. The assay was immunoSEQ multiplex PCR, and TCRdb's table has in-frame clones only and misses some. The data hold 200,000 to 300,000 clones, with 87% observed a single time. Treatment denoted: about 20 received Ad26.COV2.S at low or high dose, single or two shots; five or six received placebo; per-sample allocation not given. Specimen acquisition occurred on day 63 following the initial vaccine or placebo injection. The CDR3 contains 12 residues. Germline V gene data show CDR1 as DFQATT and CDR2 as SNEGSKA (reference sequence). V lost 3 bases to trimming and J lost 7 bases, with 10 bases between them.

V is TRBV20-1 and J is TRBJ1-5, with D possibly being TRBD1 (6 bases). This sequence was found in a person aged 18-65 years who received the Ad26.COV2.S COVID-19 vaccine or a placebo. Material: peripheral blood, obtained in a trial of Ad26.COV2.S vaccine versus placebo. The CDR3 nucleotides read TGCAGTGCTAGTAGGGGGACGCAGCCCCAGCATTTT. This codes for CSASRGTQPQHF.